Listed here are 20 T cell receptor beta chains from one sample, sequenced in a study of control samples from healthy donors and cancer patients. This table comes from immunoSEQ multiplex PCR, and its TCRdb copy is limited to in-frame clones, with some not included. The sample shows about 59,000 clones, approximately 92% of them seen only once. The sample consisted of PBMCs. The receptors originated from a man between 35 and 55 years old with colorectal cancer.

The V call is TRBV2, the J call TRBJ1-1; D may be TRBD1 (6 bases). Germline V gene data show CDR1 as SNHLY and CDR2 as FYNNEI. This CDR3 contains 12 residues. The V end lost 3 bases, the J end lost 8 bases, and 10 bases lay between the germline ends. CDR3 protein: CASSDLGGEAFF. Here the CDR3 DNA reads TGTGCCAGCAGTGATTTGGGGGGCGAAGCTTTCTTT.

The chain carries TRBV30 and TRBJ2-7, with D possibly TRBD1 on 5 matching bases. Germline V gene data show CDR1 as GTSNPN and CDR2 as SVGIG (reference sequence). V lost 2 bases to trimming and J lost 2 bases, with 13 bases between them. The CDR3 is 14 amino acids. The CDR3: CAWSLLGATYEQYF. DNA for the CDR3: TGTGCCTGGAGTTTGCTAGGGGCGACCTACGAGCAGTACTTC.

V is TRBV6-1 and J is TRBJ1-5; the D is unclear. The germline V gene has CDR1 MNHNS and CDR2 SASEGT. V was shortened by 2 bases and J by 2 bases, with 7 bases between the two germline ends. The CDR3 runs 14 residues. The CDR3 bases are TGTGCCAGCAGTGAAAGGGCGGGCAATCAGCCCCAGCATTTT. This encodes CASSERAGNQPQHF.

This chain uses TRBV20-1 with TRBJ2-1, with no clear D. This CDR3 has 10 amino acids. The germline V gene has CDR1 DFQATT and CDR2 SNEGSKA (reference sequence). V was shortened by 3 bases and J by 4 bases, with 1 base between the two germline ends. CDR3 sequence reads: CSASYNEQFF. The CDR3 nucleotides are TGCAGTGCTAGTTACAATGAGCAGTTCTTC.

The chain recombines TRBV21-1 with TRBJ2-5; the table's D call TRBD2 went unverified against the DNA. TRBV21-1 is a documented pseudogene. There are 15 residues in the CDR3. The CDR3 DNA follows: TGTGCCAGCAGCGCGGGGGGGAATCCATTAAAGACCCAGTACTTC. Translation: CASSAGGNPLKTQYF.

The chain couples TRBV15 to TRBJ2-7; D is perhaps TRBD1 or TRBD2 (5 bases each). Per germline, CDR1 LNHNV and CDR2 YYDKDF (reference sequence). There are 16 residues in the CDR3. Trimming removed 0 bases at V and 3 bases at J, with 15 bases between. The CDR3 sequence is CATSREMGTTLYEQYF. DNA for the CDR3: TGTGCCACCAGCAGAGAAATGGGGACGACCCTCTACGAGCAGTACTTC. Together with reference TRBV15 and TRBJ2-7, the CDR3 gives the full variable domain: DAMVIQNPRYQVTQFGKPVTLSCSQTLNHNVMYWYQQKSSQAPKLLFHYYDKDFNNEADTPDNFQSRRPNTSFCFLDIRSPGLGDTAMYLCATSREMGTTLYEQYFGPGTRLTVT.

V is TRBV29-1 and J is TRBJ1-2; TRBD1 might be the D (5 bases). Per the germline V gene, CDR1 is SQVTM and CDR2 is ANQGSEA. The CDR3 is 15 residues long. Trimming cost V 0 bases and J 6 bases, with 17 bases left between them. DNA of the CDR3: TGCAGCGTTGAAGACCGTCGGGGACGGGGGAATGGCTACACCTTC. Its protein product is CSVEDRRGRGNGYTF.

The V call is TRBV6-4, the J call TRBJ2-2, with 9 positions matching TRBD1. Germline V gene lookup returns CDR1 MRHNA and CDR2 SNTAGT. Trimming removed 5 bases from V and 4 bases from J; junction bases left unmatched: 8. The CDR3 runs to 16 residues. CDR3 sequence (DNA): TGTGCCAGCAGTCCCGGACAGGGGAGACGCACCGGGGAGCTGTTTTTT. It encodes CASSPGQGRRTGELFF.

The chain is built from TRBV7-3 and TRBJ1-1; TRBD1 aligns across 7 bases. The CDR3 spans 13 residues. J gave up 1 base and V 5 bases, and 1 base lay outside the gene matches. CDR1 and CDR2 from the germline V gene are SGHTA and FQGTGA. CDR3 nucleotides: TGTGCCAGCAGCGGACAGGAGAACACTGAAGCTTTCTTT. Protein sequence: CASSGQENTEAFF.

The rearrangement joins TRBV6-6 to TRBJ1-2; weak D call: TRBD1 (5 bases). The germline CDR1 and CDR2 sequences are MNHNY and SVGAGI (reference sequence). The CDR3 is 14 amino acids. The V end lost 0 bases, the J end lost 6 bases, and 11 bases lay between the germline ends. In nucleotides, the CDR3 is TGTGCCAGCAGTTACTCGGGGCAGGACAATGGCTACACCTTC. Translated, it gives CASSYSGQDNGYTF.

The DNA of the CDR3 is TGTGCCAGCAGCTTAGATCGATCGGCAGCCACCACAGATACGCAGTATTTT. Its protein is CASSLDRSAATTDTQYF. This rearrangement joins TRBV7-9 to TRBJ2-3; no clear D. CDR1 and CDR2 from the germline V gene are SEHNR and FQNEAQ (reference sequence). V was clipped by 1 base and J by 2 bases, with 16 bases between them. The CDR3 is 17 amino acids.

The chain couples TRBV4-2 to TRBJ2-5; D remains ambiguous. Trimming took 3 bases from V and 4 from J, leaving 12 bases between them. CDR3 size: 14 residues. CDR1 and CDR2 from the germline V gene are LGHNA and YNFKEQ. The CDR3 spells CASSQGTTSETQYF. CDR3 sequence (DNA): TGTGCCAGCAGCCAGGGAACGACTTCAGAGACCCAGTACTTC.

Regarding this clone: A junction boundary mismatches the germline segment, possibly from a read error. The gene calls are TRBV7-2 and TRBJ1-4, with 10 bases lining up with TRBD1. Germline assignment: CDR1 SGHTA and CDR2 FQGNSA. This CDR3 is built from 13 residues. The CDR3 sequence: CASSLAGTGAVSF. CDR3 nucleotides: TGTGCCAGCAGCCTCGCCGGGACAGGGGCGGTGTCCTTT. Supplemented by reference TRBV7-2 and TRBJ1-4, the full variable domain reads GAGVSQSPSNKVTEKGKDVELRCDPISGHTALYWYRQSLGQGLEFLIYFQGNSAPDKSGLPSDRFSAERTGGSVSTLTIQRTQQEDSAVYLCASSLAGTGAVSFGSGTQLSVL.

The DNA for the CDR3 is TGTGCCACCAGTGATAGGGAACCGGGACAGGGGGCTTTCGGGGAGCTGTTTTTT. This gives the protein CATSDREPGQGAFGELFF. V is TRBV24-1 and J is TRBJ2-2; 12 positions match TRBD1. Trimming took 3 bases from V and 7 from J; bases not matched to a gene: 11. The CDR3 sequence is 18 residues long. Germline CDR1 and CDR2: KGHDR and SFDVKD.

The chain links TRBV29-1 to TRBJ2-1, with D unclear. The CDR3 is 10 amino acids. V lost 5 bases, J lost 5 bases, and 4 bases lay in between. CDR1 and CDR2 from the germline V gene are SQVTM and ANQGSEA. This CDR3 is CSVTHNEQFF. In nucleotides, the CDR3 is TGCAGCGTTACGCACAATGAGCAGTTCTTC.

This clone is a singleton in its sample. V is TRBV18 and J is TRBJ1-4, with TRBD1 as a possible D gene (5 bases). CDR1 is KGHSH and CDR2 is LQKENI in the germline V gene. This CDR3 contains 13 residues. Trimming took 3 bases from V and 5 from J, leaving 7 bases between them. CDR3 in DNA: TGTGCCAGCTCACCGACAGAAAATGAAAAACTGTTTTTT. It yields the protein CASSPTENEKLFF.

The V and J genes are TRBV29-1 and TRBJ2-5; 7 nucleotides line up with TRBD2. The CDR3 extends over 15 amino acids. Trimming cost V 4 bases and J 5 bases; bases outside gene matches: 13. Germline lookup yields CDR1 SQVTM and CDR2 ANQGSEA. The CDR3, as DNA: TGCAGCGTTGCCGGTGCCCGGGGGGAGGGGGAGACCCAGTACTTC. The encoded protein is CSVAGARGEGETQYF.

V is TRBV29-1 and J is TRBJ2-1; 9 bases are shared with TRBD2. Germline CDR1 is SQVTM and CDR2 is ANQGSEA. This CDR3 region has 15 residues. J was trimmed by 9 bases and V by 0 bases; bases with no gene match: 9. The CDR3 region has the DNA TGCAGCGTTGAAGAACGTCTAGCGGGGAGGCGTGAGCAGTTCTTC. This gives the protein CSVEERLAGRREQFF.

The rearrangement joins TRBV3-1 (or the pseudogene TRBV3-2) to TRBJ1-2; 9 bases fit TRBD1. The length of the CDR3 is 16 residues. Germline V gene lookup returns CDR1 LGHDT and CDR2 YNNKEL (reference sequence). The V gene end was trimmed by 4 bases and the J gene end by 7 bases; junction bases not matched to a gene: 13. The CDR3 reads CASSPHITGGLCGYTF. For the CDR3, the DNA is TGTGCCAGCAGCCCGCACATCACAGGGGGCTTATGTGGCTACACCTTC.

The chain recombines TRBV7-9 with TRBJ2-7; 7 nucleotides match TRBD1. The V gene end was trimmed by 11 bases and the J gene end by 1 base; junction bases not matched to a gene: 2. CDR3 length equals 11 residues. Germline-derived CDR1 and CDR2 are SEHNR and FQNEAQ (reference sequence). CDR3 sequence (DNA): TGTGCCGGGGGACAGTCCTACGAGCAGTACTTC. Translating gives CAGGQSYEQYF. Together with reference TRBV7-9 and TRBJ2-7, the CDR3 gives the full variable domain: DTGVSQNPRHKITKRGQNVTFRCDPISEHNRLYWYRQTLGQGPEFLTYFQNEAQLEKSRLLSDRFSAERPKGSFSTLEIQRTEQGDSAMYLCAGGQSYEQYFGPGTRLTVT.